The present T cell receptor (beta chain) was sequenced within a study of T cells in women clearing cervical HPV infection (dated by TCRdb to the late 2010s). At the level of the whole study: The cases were 25 to 30 women with histologically confirmed HPV16-related CIN3 or worse, and 2 of these cases were invasive cancers. Controls were over 20 women whose single incident HPV16 infection cleared within 12 months without precancer or cancer developing. Blood from cases was drawn at the visit where the lesion was first identified, while blood from controls was drawn once the infection was no longer detected. For cases, a median interval of about 140 days, with an interquartile range of 90 to 200 days, was observed between lesion detection and blood sampling. Since HLA typing was available for only a few women, HLA type could not be ruled out as a confounder. The exploratory proof-of-principle case-control study was nested within the Guanacaste HPV Natural History Study in Costa Rica and compared TCR repertoires across cervical HPV16 outcomes. Cases and controls were matched on year of sample collection and on age within five years. Cases had a median age of almost 35 years and controls had a median age of 38, with no significant differences in baseline characteristics. In the parent cohort, 10,049 women aged 18 or older were enrolled in Guanacaste, Costa Rica, during about 1993 to 1994 and were followed for roughly 7 years. Five blinded duplicates per group were added as quality controls, so that around 60 samples were obtained: 50 or so participants and roughly ten replicates.

Every participant had a single incident cervical HPV16 infection, and prevalent HPV16 infections were excluded. Cervical HPV DNA was detected by MY09/MY11 PCR, and genotyping was performed by dot-blot hybridization. Roughly 16 mL of heparinized blood were centrifuged, and the buffy coat was split into aliquots, frozen at -30 degrees C, and then kept at -80 degrees C. QIAGEN kits were used to extract genomic DNA from the buffy coat specimens. The CDR1 and CDR2 encoded by the germline V gene (reference sequence) are GTSNPN and SVGIG. There are 13 amino acids in the CDR3, from cysteine to phenylalanine inclusive. Sequencing covers 30 bases of the CDR3, shown here with the frame starting at base 1. Turning to this clone: Its recognized antigen is unknown. With the read ending 3 residues before the CDR3 end, the germline J gene is used to fill in that end.

TCR beta CDR3 regions were amplified by multiplex PCR from an average of roughly 1,200 ng genomic DNA per sample using the immunoSEQ assay. To correct primer bias, the assay used a complete synthetic TCR repertoire to set an amplification baseline. Amplicons were sequenced on the Illumina platform. As for the original processing: Sequences were error-corrected by clustering with frequency ratios and a modified nearest-neighbor algorithm and were then analyzed in the immunoSEQ Analyzer with IMGT gene definitions. At each rarefaction depth, TCR richness and evenness were averaged across 20 rarefaction repeats, and samples with fewer sequences than that depth were excluded. V, D and J gene relative abundances were compared between groups with Wilcoxon rank sum tests, applying FDR correction. For the blinded duplicates, the intraclass correlation was roughly 96% for TCR richness and averaged about 75% across about 70 gene segments. TCRdb's version of the immuneACCESS table is confined to in-frame rearrangements and falls short of the full clone set. An unresolved V gene accounts for under half of the shortfall where checked; the remainder is of unknown origin. That table supplies the V and J calls and clone size; D and trimming were determined from the DNA. This sample's clone table shows roughly 30,000 clones. The ten biggest clones cover 3.5% of the sample.

Here is what the overall study found, with its caveats: Because the number of T cells per sample was unknown, the richness differences could reflect varying T-cell content rather than repertoire biology. Across sequencing depths, CIN3+ cases showed significantly higher TCR repertoire richness than controls, but evenness did not differ between the groups. Whether associations preceded infection or resulted from infection could not be shown with the cross-sectional design, and effector/memory subsets and HPV-specific T cells were not isolated. Cases had lower TRBV6-7 relative abundance than controls (about 0.099% versus 0.16%; Bonferroni P = 0.0008). Random forest classifiers that combined richness and V gene abundances separated cases from controls with an estimated AUC of less than 0.85.

The source is a woman between 18 and 69 years old with a cervical HPV16 infection that either progressed to CIN3+ or cleared (not recorded which). The chain links TRBV30 with TRBJ2-3, and possibly TRBD2, on 6 matching bases. The sample consisted of blood buffy coat. The covered CDR3 bases are TGTGCCTGGAGCCCCGCGGGGAATCAGCCG. This yields the protein CAWSPAGNQP. The complete CDR3 reads CAWSPAGNQPQYF.